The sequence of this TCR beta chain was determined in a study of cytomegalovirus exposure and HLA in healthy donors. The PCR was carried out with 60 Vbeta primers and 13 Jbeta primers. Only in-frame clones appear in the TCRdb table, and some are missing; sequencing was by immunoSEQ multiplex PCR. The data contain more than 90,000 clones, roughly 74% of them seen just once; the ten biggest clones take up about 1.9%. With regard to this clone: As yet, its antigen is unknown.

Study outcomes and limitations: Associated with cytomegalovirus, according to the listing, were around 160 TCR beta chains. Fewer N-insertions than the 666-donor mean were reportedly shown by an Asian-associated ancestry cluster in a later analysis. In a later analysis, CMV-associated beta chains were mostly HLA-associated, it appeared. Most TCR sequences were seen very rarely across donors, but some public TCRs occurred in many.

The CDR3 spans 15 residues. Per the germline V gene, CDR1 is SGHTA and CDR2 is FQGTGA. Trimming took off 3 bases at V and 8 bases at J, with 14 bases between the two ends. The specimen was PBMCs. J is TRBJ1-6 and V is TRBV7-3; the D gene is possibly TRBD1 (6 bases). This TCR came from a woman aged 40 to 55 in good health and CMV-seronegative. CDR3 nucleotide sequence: TGTGCCAGCAGCTTTCGGGGAGGGGGTCATTCACCCCTCCACTTT. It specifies CASSFRGGGHSPLHF. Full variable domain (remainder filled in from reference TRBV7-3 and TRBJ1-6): GAGVSQTPSNKVTEKGKYVELRCDPISGHTALYWYRQSLGQGPEFLIYFQGTGAADDSGLPNDRFFAVRPEGSVSTLKIQRTERGDSAVYLCASSFRGGGHSPLHFGNGTRLTVT.